These 18 T cell receptor beta chains originate from one sample sequenced in a study of response to subunit inactivated influenza vaccine. Via MiXCR, TCRdb re-called the RT-PCR reads, giving one row per CDR3 protein. Altogether a few hundred thousand distinct CDR3 sequences are present, just over 20% being singletons, with the ten largest covering about a tenth. Sequenced here: PBMCs from blood, sampled around 22 months after vaccination. The receptors shown here come from a man between 50 and 75 years old who received an inactivated influenza vaccine.

The chain employs TRBV20-1 and TRBJ2-1, with 8 nucleotides matching TRBD1. The V gene end was trimmed by 1 base and the J gene end by 4 bases; junction bases not matched to a gene: 9. The CDR3 is 16 amino acids. Germline V CDR1 and CDR2: DFQATT, SNEGSKA (reference sequence). This CDR3 is CSARGQGQGLYNEQFF. CDR3 coding DNA: TGCAGTGCTAGAGGACAGGGGCAGGGCCTTTACAATGAGCAGTTCTTC.

This sequence joins TRBV7-9 and TRBJ2-5, with 8 nucleotides matching TRBD1. Germline V gives CDR1 SEHNR, CDR2 FQNEAQ (reference sequence). This CDR3 has 14 amino acids. The ends lost 4 bases at V and 5 bases at J; junction bases unmatched: 6. CDR3 in amino acids: CASSSRDRFETQYF. The CDR3 region has the DNA TGTGCCAGCAGCTCCCGGGACAGGTTTGAGACCCAGTACTTC.

The rearrangement uses TRBV9 and TRBJ1-3; 9 bases are shared with TRBD1. The CDR3 runs 17 residues. The germline V gene encodes CDR1 SGDLS and CDR2 YYNGEE. After removal of 0 bases from V and 0 bases from J, the junction contained 4 bases not matched to a gene. CDR3 loop: CASSVAGTGSSGNTIYF. The CDR3, as DNA: TGTGCCAGCAGCGTAGCCGGGACAGGGAGCTCTGGAAACACCATATATTTT. Full variable domain (remainder filled in from reference TRBV9 and TRBJ1-3): DSGVTQTPKHLITATGQRVTLRCSPRSGDLSVYWYQQSLDQGLQFLIQYYNGEERAKGNILERFSAQQFPDLHSELNLSSLELGDSALYFCASSVAGTGSSGNTIYFGEGSWLTVV.

This clonotype came up many times. CDR3 loop: CASSRDRNTGELFF. The CDR3 DNA is TGCGCCAGCAGCAGGGACAGGAACACCGGGGAGCTGTTTTTT. The chain employs TRBV10-2 and TRBJ2-2, with 7 bases identical to TRBD1. This CDR3 region has 14 residues. Germline trimming cut 6 bases from V and 1 base from J; bases unmatched to any gene: 2. Germline assignment: CDR1 WSHSY and CDR2 SAAADI.

This clonotype was detected a few times. The gene calls are TRBV30 and TRBJ2-2, with TRBD2 as a possible D gene (6 bases). The V and J ends lost 3 bases and 5 bases respectively, with 7 bases between them. This CDR3 spans 12 amino acids. Germline loops: CDR1 GTSNPN, CDR2 SVGIG (reference sequence). This CDR3 is CAWSGGTGELFF. CDR3 DNA sequence: TGTGCCTGGAGCGGGGGAACCGGGGAGCTGTTTTTT.

The chain is built from TRBV3-1 and TRBJ2-7; a weak D match, TRBD1 (6 bases). This CDR3 has 14 amino acids. CDR1 is LGHDT and CDR2 is YNNKEL in the germline V gene (reference sequence). V lost 7 bases and J 3 bases, leaving 16 bases between the germline ends. The CDR3 here is CASNPTGRNYEQYF. CDR3 bases: TGTGCCAGCAACCCGACAGGTAGGAACTACGAGCAGTACTTC.

At least ten counts were recorded for this clonotype. V gene TRBV3-1 combines with J gene TRBJ1-3; D not resolved. The germline V gene encodes CDR1 LGHDT and CDR2 YNNKEL (reference sequence). Trimming pared 0 bases from V and 2 bases from J, leaving 5 bases between. The CDR3 is 14 residues long. The CDR3 loop reads CASSQEAAGNTIYF. Written as DNA, the CDR3 is TGTGCCAGCAGCCAAGAGGCGGCTGGAAACACCATATATTTT.

The chain has TRBV11-2 and TRBJ2-7; possible D gene TRBD2, 6 bases. V lost 4 bases, J lost 4 bases, and 29 bases lay in between. Germline V gene sequence: CDR1 SGHAT, CDR2 FQNNGV. The CDR3 is 19 amino acids. The CDR3 here is CASSSPIWGGENPPYEQYF. The CDR3 nucleotides are TGTGCCAGCAGCTCACCTATTTGGGGCGGGGAAAACCCGCCTTACGAGCAGTACTTC.

This clonotype has ten or more counts. The J gene is TRBJ1-3, the V gene TRBV12-3 or TRBV12-4, with 7 bases identical to TRBD1. The CDR3 is 16 residues long. The V gene end was trimmed by 6 bases and the J gene end by 1 base; junction bases not matched to a gene: 9. The CDR3 DNA reads as TGTGCCAGCAGGGGACAGCCTTCTCTGTCTGGAAACACCATATATTTT. This codes for CASRGQPSLSGNTIYF.

This clonotype was seen a handful of times. The chain employs TRBV7-2 and TRBJ2-3; 7 nucleotides agree with TRBD1. The germline V gene has CDR1 SGHTA and CDR2 FQGNSA. This CDR3 has 15 residues. With V trimmed by 5 bases and J by 4 bases, 9 bases remained unmatched. In DNA form, the CDR3 reads TGTGCCAGCAGCCCCAACAGGGGCCCCCCAGATACGCAGTATTTT. Translation: CASSPNRGPPDTQYF.

This clonotype was detected many times. The chain uses TRBV28 and TRBJ1-5, with 9 nucleotides matching TRBD1. The CDR3 totals 15 residues. The germline CDR1 and CDR2 sequences are MDHEN and SYDVKM. The V and J ends lost 5 bases and 6 bases, in that order; junction bases with no gene match: 8. CDR3 amino acids: CASSLGTGRGQPQHF. CDR3 nucleotides: TGTGCCAGCAGTCTGGGGACAGGGCGGGGTCAGCCCCAGCATTTT.

This chain joins TRBV5-6 and TRBJ2-1, with 7 bases aligning to TRBD2. The CDR3 extends over 16 amino acids. V shed 6 bases and J 0 bases; nucleotides not matched to a gene: 9. Germline-derived CDR1 and CDR2 are SGHDT and YYEEEE. In nucleotides, the CDR3 is TGTGCCAGCACCCCCTCGGGAGGAGGCTCCTACAATGAGCAGTTCTTC. It codes for CASTPSGGGSYNEQFF.

The chain joins TRBV6-1 to TRBJ2-5; D is perhaps TRBD2 (6 bases). Germline CDR1 is MNHNS and CDR2 is SASEGT. The germline V and J ends were trimmed by 7 bases and 1 base, with 19 bases remaining between them. This CDR3 comprises 16 residues. In DNA form, the CDR3 reads TGTGCCAGCATCCCGGGACTCACCACGACCCAAGAGACCCAGTACTTC. It specifies CASIPGLTTTQETQYF.

This clonotype occurred once. V usage is TRBV24-1 and J usage is TRBJ2-2; 10 nucleotides match TRBD2. This CDR3 has 16 residues. In germline, CDR1 is KGHDR, CDR2 SFDVKD. Trimming at V came to 4 bases and at J to 2 bases, leaving 3 bases not matched to a gene. CDR3 coding DNA: TGTGCCACCAGTGACTCTAGCGGGGGTAACACCGGGGAGCTGTTTTTT. It specifies CATSDSSGGNTGELFF.

This clonotype appeared a few times. The CDR3 reads CASSERPGLGRTGELFF. For the CDR3, the DNA is TGTGCCAGCAGTGAACGCCCGGGTCTAGGTCGTACCGGGGAGCTGTTTTTT. The chain joins TRBV6-1 to TRBJ2-2; no definite D call. CDR1 MNHNS and CDR2 SASEGT come from the germline V gene. Deletions cut 2 bases from V and 5 bases from J, with 18 bases between. This CDR3 contains 17 residues.

The rearrangement joins TRBV20-1 to TRBJ2-1; 8 bases align to TRBD2. In germline, CDR1 is DFQATT, CDR2 SNEGSKA (reference sequence). The CDR3 is 17 amino acids. V was pared by 3 bases and J by 3 bases, with 13 bases of the junction left unmatched. The CDR3 protein is CSASRVRAGVSYNEQFF. The CDR3 DNA sequence: TGCAGTGCTAGTAGGGTCAGAGCGGGGGTAAGCTACAATGAGCAGTTCTTC.

This clonotype was observed at least ten times. CDR3 protein: CASSFEGLYGYTF. The CDR3 DNA follows: TGTGCCAGCAGTTTCGAGGGACTATATGGCTACACCTTC. The J gene is TRBJ1-2, the V gene TRBV12-3 or TRBV12-4; TRBD1 might be the D (5 bases). Trimming took 3 bases from V and 5 from J, leaving 10 bases between them. CDR3 length: 13 amino acids.

V is TRBV21-1 and J is TRBJ1-2; the table's TRBD1 call for D was not verified on the DNA. TRBV21-1 represents a pseudogene. The CDR3 covers 16 residues. The CDR3: CASSLADGGRNYGYTF. The DNA of the CDR3 is TGTGCCAGCAGCCTAGCGGATGGCGGGCGTAACTATGGCTACACCTTC.